Listed here are 31 T cell receptor beta chains from one sample, sequenced in a study of blood T cell repertoires in COVID-19. The assay was immunoSEQ multiplex PCR, and TCRdb's table has in-frame clones only and misses some. The repertoire holds 130,000 to 150,000 clones, with approximately 81% as singletons. Sequencing was performed on peripheral blood. The source of these receptors is a human donor with acute or convalescent COVID-19. The donor label of this sample is uncertain.

The CDR3 loop reads CASSEGLGSPSTDTQYF. Here the CDR3 DNA reads TGTGCCAGCAGCGAGGGGTTGGGCTCGCCCAGCACAGATACGCAGTATTTT. The chain employs TRBV9 and TRBJ2-3; a possible D gene is TRBD1 (5 bases). The length of the CDR3 is 17 residues. Looked up from germline, CDR1 is SGDLS and CDR2 is YYNGEE. V lost 3 bases and J lost 0, with 17 bases in between.

This chain joins TRBV18 and TRBJ1-1; no firm D call. Germline CDR1 reads KGHSH; CDR2 reads LQKENI. The V and J ends lost 0 bases and 6 bases respectively, with 8 bases between them. The CDR3 runs to 13 residues. The CDR3 here is CASSPPSRSEAFF. The DNA for the CDR3 is TGTGCCAGCTCACCACCGTCGAGGTCTGAAGCTTTCTTT.

J is TRBJ2-1 and V is TRBV7-2; 7 nucleotides match TRBD2. Per germline, CDR1 SGHTA and CDR2 FQGNSA. The CDR3 contains 13 residues. The V gene end was trimmed by 7 bases and the J gene end by 9 bases; junction bases not matched to a gene: 9. DNA of the CDR3: TGTGCCAGCACGGGAGGCTCGTCTTCTGAGCAGTTCTTC. This translates into CASTGGSSSEQFF.

V usage is TRBV30 and J usage is TRBJ1-1; TRBD1 matches at 9 bases. Trimming cost V 7 bases and J 1 base; bases outside gene matches: 13. CDR1 is GTSNPN and CDR2 is SVGIG in the germline V gene (reference sequence). CDR3 size: 16 residues. The CDR3 bases are TGTGCCTCGTCGACAGGGGGAGCGACCAAGAACACTGAAGCTTTCTTT. Translated: CASSTGGATKNTEAFF.

This chain connects TRBV5-1 to TRBJ1-1; D gene unclear. Germline CDR1 is SGHRS and CDR2 is YFSETQ. Trimming took off 0 bases at V and 5 bases at J, with 11 bases between the two ends. The CDR3 loop spans 14 amino acids. The CDR3, as DNA: TGCGCCAGCAGCTTGGAGGGCAGGACTACTGAAGCTTTCTTT. Its protein product is CASSLEGRTTEAFF. The full variable domain, rest sourced from reference TRBV5-1 and TRBJ1-1, is KAGVTQTPRYLIKTRGQQVTLSCSPISGHRSVSWYQQTPGQGLQFLFEYFSETQRNKGNFPGRFSGRQFSNSRSEMNVSTLELGDSALYLCASSLEGRTTEAFFGQGTRLTVV.

This clone has only one observation. The J gene is TRBJ2-3, the V gene TRBV7-3, with 8 positions matching TRBD1. This CDR3 comprises 13 residues. V was pared by 4 bases and J by 10 bases, with 7 bases of the junction left unmatched. Germline assignment: CDR1 SGHTA and CDR2 FQGTGA. In nucleotides, the CDR3 is TGTGCCAGCAGCTCGCCAGGGGGCGGCTCGCAGTATTTT. Its translation: CASSSPGGGSQYF.

Comments on this clone: Distinct nucleotide sequences in the sample also encode this CDR3. The genes are TRBV18 and TRBJ2-7; a possible D gene is TRBD1 (5 bases). The CDR3 length is 14 residues. Trimming removed 3 bases at V and 2 bases at J, with 11 bases between. CDR1 KGHSH and CDR2 LQKENI come from the germline V gene. CDR3 amino acids: CASSPRQGTYEQYF. In DNA form, the CDR3 reads TGTGCCAGCTCACCTCGGCAGGGCACCTACGAGCAGTACTTC.

The rearrangement joins TRBV19 to TRBJ2-2; D remains unclear. Germline V gene lookup returns CDR1 LNHDA and CDR2 SQIVND (reference sequence). Trimming cost V 5 bases and J 4 bases, with 8 bases left between them. CDR3 length equals 13 residues. CDR3 sequence reads: CASSSHGTGELFF. In DNA, the CDR3 is TGTGCCAGTAGTTCACATGGCACCGGGGAGCTGTTTTTT. The full variable domain, completed using reference TRBV19 and TRBJ2-2, is DGGITQSPKYLFRKEGQNVTLSCEQNLNHDAMYWYRQDPGQGLRLIYYSQIVNDFQKGDIAEGYSVSREKKESFPLTVTSAQKNPTAFYLCASSSHGTGELFFGEGSRLTVL.

This chain joins TRBV10-3 and TRBJ2-2, with a tentative D call TRBD2 (6 bases). V dropped 0 bases and J dropped 4 bases, with 21 bases sitting between them. CDR3 length equals 19 residues. Germline CDR1 ENHRY, CDR2 SYGVKD. The CDR3 loop is CAISESKVTAGRVTGELFF. DNA of the CDR3: TGTGCCATCAGTGAGTCGAAAGTAACAGCGGGCCGTGTCACCGGGGAGCTGTTTTTT.

The chain couples TRBV5-8 to TRBJ1-6; D not certain. Trimming cost V 4 bases and J 10 bases, with 15 bases left between them. The CDR3 has 14 amino acids. Per the germline V gene, CDR1 is SGHTS and CDR2 is YDEGEE. The CDR3 protein is CASSAGDKGSPLHF. Written as DNA, the CDR3 is TGTGCCAGCAGCGCCGGGGATAAGGGATCACCCCTCCACTTT.

The chain couples TRBV28 to TRBJ1-1; D is unresolved. Germline assignment: CDR1 MDHEN and CDR2 SYDVKM. The CDR3 has 14 amino acids. Trimming shortened V by 5 bases and J by 1 base, and 11 bases separated the two germline ends. CDR3 sequence: CASSPPVWNTEAFF. For the CDR3, the DNA is TGTGCCAGCAGTCCTCCCGTATGGAACACTGAAGCTTTCTTT.

Here the CDR3 reads CASSAPGNLGNEQFF. DNA for the CDR3: TGTGCCAGCAGCGCACCAGGTAATTTGGGCAATGAGCAGTTCTTC. This chain connects TRBV9 to TRBJ2-1, with D uncertain. CDR1 and CDR2 from the germline V gene are SGDLS and YYNGEE. CDR3 length equals 15 residues. Trimming stripped 3 bases from V and 6 bases from J, with 16 bases between.

V and J are TRBV12-3 or TRBV12-4 and TRBJ1-1, with unresolved D. The V end was cut by 6 bases, the J end by 3 bases, with 11 bases between. The CDR3 consists of 13 residues. The CDR3 is CASSLHRDTEAFF. In nucleotides, the CDR3 is TGTGCCAGCAGCCTACACCGGGACACTGAAGCTTTCTTT.

This chain links TRBV9 with TRBJ2-2; 10 nucleotides match TRBD2. The V gene end was trimmed by 6 bases and the J gene end by 6 bases; junction bases not matched to a gene: 11. In germline, CDR1 is SGDLS, CDR2 YYNGEE. The CDR3 covers 16 residues. CDR3 protein: CASNRLAGATAGELFF. Written as DNA, the CDR3 is TGTGCCAGCAATCGGCTAGCGGGGGCGACCGCCGGGGAGCTGTTTTTT.

CDR3 DNA: TGTGCCAGCAGCCACGGACTGGTTTCCTACAATGAGCAGTTCTTC. This encodes CASSHGLVSYNEQFF. The V call is TRBV7-9, the J call TRBJ2-1, with D maybe TRBD2 (5 bases). The germline V gene encodes CDR1 SEHNR and CDR2 FQNEAQ (reference sequence). The CDR3 has 15 amino acids. V lost 5 bases, J lost 1 base, and 12 bases lay in between. Filled out from reference TRBV7-9 and TRBJ2-1, the complete variable domain reads DTGVSQNPRHKITKRGQNVTFRCDPISEHNRLYWYRQTLGQGPEFLTYFQNEAQLEKSRLLSDRFSAERPKGSFSTLEIQRTEQGDSAMYLCASSHGLVSYNEQFFGPGTRLTVL.

This clone was found once. The chain uses TRBV7-2 and TRBJ2-2; possible D gene TRBD2, 7 bases. Trimming shortened V by 7 bases and J by 3 bases, and 15 bases separated the two germline ends. This CDR3 has 15 residues. CDR1 SGHTA and CDR2 FQGNSA come from the germline V gene. The CDR3 DNA is TGTGCCAGCAACAACCCGGGGGGCTACACCGGGGAGCTGTTTTTT. Protein product: CASNNPGGYTGELFF.

The V call is TRBV6-2 or TRBV6-3, the J call TRBJ2-1; the match to TRBD1 covers 7 bases. J lost 9 bases, V lost 2 bases, and 10 bases had no gene match. This CDR3 comprises 15 residues. Germline V gene data show CDR1 as MNHEY and CDR2 as SVGEGT. The CDR3 loop reads CASSYLRGTAFEQFF. CDR3 DNA sequence: TGTGCCAGCAGTTACCTCAGGGGGACGGCGTTTGAGCAGTTCTTC.

This clone was detected once. The rearrangement joins TRBV29-1 to TRBJ1-1; D is unclear. This CDR3 is built from 11 residues. Germline V lookup: CDR1 SQVTM, CDR2 ANQGSEA. The V gene lost 4 bases and the J gene lost 7 bases, with 10 bases spanning the gap. The CDR3: CSVVPTVEAFF. The DNA of the CDR3 is TGCAGCGTTGTTCCTACAGTTGAAGCTTTCTTT.

The CDR3 coding sequence is TGTGCCAGCAGCCAGAATTCACCCCTCCACTTT. Amino acid sequence: CASSQNSPLHF. The chain uses TRBV7-2 and TRBJ1-6; D remains unclear. The length of the CDR3 is 11 residues. Trimming took off 5 bases at V and 7 bases at J, with 3 bases between the two ends. Germline V gene sequence: CDR1 SGHTA, CDR2 FQGNSA.

A few counts support this clone. The chain joins TRBV7-9 to TRBJ2-7; TRBD1 matches 7 bases. V lost 3 bases and J lost 6; bases outside the gene matches: 5. The CDR3 is made up of 13 amino acids. Germline-derived CDR1 and CDR2 are SEHNR and FQNEAQ (reference sequence). The CDR3 reads CASSLSRDSEQYF. In DNA form, the CDR3 reads TGTGCCAGCAGCTTGTCCCGGGACAGCGAGCAGTACTTC.

The chain couples TRBV19 to TRBJ1-2; tentatively, D is TRBD1 (6 bases). V shed 5 bases and J shed 1 base, with 17 bases lying between them. Per the germline V gene, CDR1 is LNHDA and CDR2 is SQIVND (reference sequence). This CDR3 spans 16 amino acids. The CDR3 coding sequence is TGTGCCAGTAGTCCCGACAGGACCCGGAATAACTATGGCTACACCTTC. It encodes CASSPDRTRNNYGYTF.

The chain joins TRBV7-6 to TRBJ2-1, with unresolved D. The CDR3 contains 15 residues. The V end lost 0 bases, the J end lost 1 base, and 7 bases lay between the germline ends. The germline V gene encodes CDR1 SGHVS and CDR2 FNYEAQ. CDR3 loop: CASSLATGSYNEQFF. CDR3 nucleotides: TGTGCCAGCAGCTTAGCGACGGGTTCCTACAATGAGCAGTTCTTC. Supplemented by reference TRBV7-6 and TRBJ2-1, the full variable domain reads GAGVSQSPRYKVTKRGQDVALRCDPISGHVSLYWYRQALGQGPEFLTYFNYEAQQDKSGLPNDRFSAERPEGSISTLTIQRTEQRDSAMYRCASSLATGSYNEQFFGPGTRLTVL.

This rearrangement joins TRBV6-2 or TRBV6-3 to TRBJ2-7; TRBD1 matches at 7 bases. The CDR3 covers 14 residues. V trimming: 2 bases; J trimming: 4 bases; junction bases outside the gene matches: 5. The germline CDR1 and CDR2 sequences are MNHEY and SVGEGT. Written as DNA, the CDR3 is TGTGCCAGCAGTTACAGACAGGGTCGGTACGAGCAGTACTTC. Encoded protein: CASSYRQGRYEQYF.

This clone came up once. This rearrangement joins TRBV7-2 to TRBJ2-5, with no clear D. This CDR3 has 12 residues. Trimming took 3 bases from V and 5 from J, leaving 7 bases between them. Germline CDR1 reads SGHTA; CDR2 reads FQGNSA. The CDR3 spells CASSFARETQYF. In DNA, the CDR3 is TGTGCCAGCAGCTTCGCCAGGGAGACCCAGTACTTC.

This rearrangement joins TRBV15 to TRBJ2-1; maybe TRBD1 (6 bases). The CDR3 contains 14 residues. Looked up from germline, CDR1 is LNHNV and CDR2 is YYDKDF (reference sequence). Trimming took off 5 bases at V and 9 bases at J, with 17 bases between the two ends. CDR3 loop: CATSRRQDLSEQFF. CDR3 bases: TGTGCCACCAGCCGCCGACAGGACCTTTCTGAGCAGTTCTTC.

V usage is TRBV20-1 and J usage is TRBJ1-2; D perhaps matches TRBD1 (5 bases). This CDR3 comprises 14 residues. Trimming removed 3 bases at V and 9 bases at J, with 20 bases between. Per germline, CDR1 DFQATT and CDR2 SNEGSKA (reference sequence). CDR3 in amino acids: CSASIPNRWFSYTF. The CDR3 DNA follows: TGCAGTGCTAGTATCCCGAACAGGTGGTTTAGCTACACCTTC.

This chain links TRBV6-5 with TRBJ2-1, with 8 bases that match TRBD1. Germline CDR1 reads MNHEY; CDR2 reads SVGAGI. The CDR3 has 15 amino acids. V gave up 6 bases and J gave up 8 bases; unmatched junction bases: 12. This CDR3 is CASRTGQVGRDEQFF. The CDR3 DNA follows: TGTGCCAGCAGGACGGGACAGGTGGGTCGGGATGAGCAGTTCTTC.

The rearrangement uses TRBV7-2 and TRBJ1-6; D might be TRBD1 (6 bases). In germline, CDR1 is SGHTA, CDR2 FQGNSA. The CDR3 length is 15 residues. Deletions cut 5 bases from V and 2 bases from J, with 10 bases between. CDR3 sequence: CASSRDRTYNSPLHF. DNA of the CDR3: TGTGCCAGCAGCCGCGACAGGACCTATAATTCACCCCTCCACTTT.

The chain has TRBV2 and TRBJ2-3; unclear D gene. V shed 7 bases and J shed 3 bases, with 8 bases lying between them. The V gene's germline CDR1 is SNHLY and CDR2 FYNNEI. The CDR3 runs 12 residues. The CDR3 DNA is TGTGCCAGCACGTCCCAGACAGATACGCAGTATTTT. Protein product: CASTSQTDTQYF.

The chain carries TRBV15 and TRBJ1-2; 7 bases line up with TRBD1. Trimming at V came to 0 bases and at J to 4 bases, leaving 11 bases not matched to a gene. The CDR3 is made up of 17 amino acids. The germline V gene has CDR1 LNHNV and CDR2 YYDKDF (reference sequence). Here the CDR3 DNA reads TGTGCCACCAGCAGAGATAACCCTACAGGGGAGGCCTATGGCTACACCTTC. It specifies CATSRDNPTGEAYGYTF. Full variable domain (outside the CDR3, taken from reference TRBV15 and TRBJ1-2): DAMVIQNPRYQVTQFGKPVTLSCSQTLNHNVMYWYQQKSSQAPKLLFHYYDKDFNNEADTPDNFQSRRPNTSFCFLDIRSPGLGDTAMYLCATSRDNPTGEAYGYTFGSGTRLTVV.

The V call is TRBV5-6, the J call TRBJ2-7, with D unresolved. This CDR3 is built from 15 residues. Germline V gene sequence: CDR1 SGHDT, CDR2 YYEEEE. Trimming cost V 0 bases and J 0 bases, with 10 bases left between them. CDR3 bases: TGTGCCAGCAGCTTGGGCGGATCGTTCTCCTACGAGCAGTACTTC. Encoded protein: CASSLGGSFSYEQYF. The full variable domain, with the rest looked up from reference TRBV5-6 and TRBJ2-7, is DAGVTQSPTHLIKTRGQQVTLRCSPKSGHDTVSWYQQALGQGPQFIFQYYEEEERQRGNFPDRFSGHQFPNYSSELNVNALLLGDSALYLCASSLGGSFSYEQYFGPGTRLTVT.